The 30 T cell receptor beta chains below were found in one sample sequenced in a study of monozygotic twins with inflammatory bowel disease. No DNA is given; TCRdb re-called the 5' RACE reads and lists each CDR3 protein once. The table counts approximately 200,000 distinct CDR3 sequences; about 8% lies in the top ten. Sequenced material: blood. The receptors originated from a human donor with ulcerative colitis or Crohn's disease, or a healthy co-twin of an affected twin (not recorded which).

This chain joins TRBV28 and TRBJ1-5; the D call from TCRdb, TRBD1, cannot be confirmed without DNA. Germline V lookup: CDR1 MDHEN, CDR2 SYDVKM. The CDR3 totals 14 residues. This chain's CDR3 is CASSLGRGKQPQHF.

The chain combines TRBV20-1 with TRBJ1-5; TCRdb returns TRBD1, unconfirmable since there is no DNA. Germline V lookup: CDR1 DFQATT, CDR2 SNEGSKA (reference sequence). This CDR3 is 13 amino acids long. The CDR3 sequence: CSGQGVSNQPQHF.

This rearrangement joins TRBV5-5 to TRBJ1-1. CDR3 size: 15 residues. Germline V lookup: CDR1 SGHKS, CDR2 YYEKEE (reference sequence). The CDR3 sequence: CASSLGFAAYTEAFF.

The chain couples TRBV7-9 to TRBJ2-2. Germline V gene data show CDR1 as SEHNR and CDR2 as FQNEAQ (reference sequence). This CDR3 has 15 residues. CDR3 residues: CASSFALASTGELFF. The full variable domain, completed using reference TRBV7-9 and TRBJ2-2, is DTGVSQNPRHKITKRGQNVTFRCDPISEHNRLYWYRQTLGQGPEFLTYFQNEAQLEKSRLLSDRFSAERPKGSFSTLEIQRTEQGDSAMYLCASSFALASTGELFFGEGSRLTVL.

The V and J genes are TRBV7-3 and TRBJ2-1; TCRdb lists TRBD1, though no DNA is available to test this call. The CDR3 runs 15 residues. The germline V gene encodes CDR1 SGHTA and CDR2 FQGTGA. CDR3 loop: CASSSSGADYNEQFF.

CDR3 residues: CSARDRGMETQYF. The genes are TRBV20-1 and TRBJ2-5; TCRdb proposes TRBD1, but this gene call is untestable without DNA. Germline V gives CDR1 DFQATT, CDR2 SNEGSKA (reference sequence). This CDR3 is built from 13 residues.

CDR3 loop: CSARDLEGPYNEQFF. The chain links TRBV20-1 to TRBJ2-1. CDR3 length equals 15 residues. Germline CDR1 is DFQATT and CDR2 is SNEGSKA (reference sequence).

V is TRBV7-9 and J is TRBJ2-5; TCRdb returns TRBD1, unconfirmable since there is no DNA. The CDR3 length is 14 residues. Looked up from germline, CDR1 is SEHNR and CDR2 is FQNEAQ (reference sequence). The CDR3 is CASAFGGLGETQYF.

The V call is TRBV10-3, the J call TRBJ2-3. Germline V lookup: CDR1 ENHRY, CDR2 SYGVKD. The CDR3 length is 13 residues. CDR3 sequence reads: CAIGEGFTDTQYF.

This rearrangement joins TRBV5-6 to TRBJ2-1. The CDR3 length is 12 residues. CDR1 is SGHDT, CDR2 YYEEEE, per germline. CDR3 amino acids: CASSPDLAEQFF.

The chain employs TRBV7-3 and TRBJ2-5; TCRdb returns TRBD2, unconfirmable since there is no DNA. The CDR3 is made up of 16 amino acids. In germline, CDR1 is SGHTA, CDR2 FQGTGA. The CDR3 region is CASSLRGPRYQETQYF. Full variable domain (missing parts from reference TRBV7-3 and TRBJ2-5): GAGVSQTPSNKVTEKGKYVELRCDPISGHTALYWYRQSLGQGPEFLIYFQGTGAADDSGLPNDRFFAVRPEGSVSTLKIQRTERGDSAVYLCASSLRGPRYQETQYFGPGTRLLVL.

The chain uses TRBV6-6 and TRBJ2-5; no DNA is available, so the TRBD2 call from TCRdb remains unchecked. This CDR3 contains 14 residues. Germline V gene sequence: CDR1 MNHNY, CDR2 SVGAGI (reference sequence). The CDR3 here is CASSYVAGVETQYF.

The V and J genes are TRBV30 and TRBJ2-2; TCRdb proposes TRBD1, but this gene call is untestable without DNA. The CDR3 sequence is 15 residues long. CDR1 and CDR2 from the germline V gene are GTSNPN and SVGIG (reference sequence). This chain's CDR3 is CAWSVFPGRSGELFF.

The chain links TRBV29-1 to TRBJ2-3; no DNA is available, so the TRBD1 call from TCRdb remains unchecked. There are 14 residues in the CDR3. Germline V CDR1 and CDR2: SQVTM, ANQGSEA. The CDR3 sequence: CSVAWQGAGDTQYF.

The rearrangement uses TRBV5-1 and TRBJ2-1; TCRdb's D gene call, TRBD1, goes unchecked for lack of DNA. This CDR3 is 14 amino acids long. CDR1 and CDR2 (germline): SGHRS, YFSETQ. CDR3 sequence reads: CASSLPGQGSEQFF.

CDR3 in amino acids: CASSPPIVTAGDLAKNIQYF. The rearrangement uses TRBV18 and TRBJ2-4; the TCRdb D gene call, TRBD2, has no DNA to confirm it. The V gene's germline CDR1 is KGHSH and CDR2 LQKENI. This CDR3 is 20 amino acids long.

V usage is TRBV7-2 and J usage is TRBJ1-4. This CDR3 comprises 14 residues. Per germline, CDR1 SGHTA and CDR2 FQGNSA. The CDR3 spells CASSPHQANEKLFF.

This CDR3 is CASTPLVWLGESSYNEQFF. The chain combines TRBV4-1 with TRBJ2-1; the D call of TRBD2 rests on TCRdb alone, since no DNA is present to check it. CDR1 is MGHRA, CDR2 YSYEKL, per germline. The CDR3 covers 19 residues.

The chain combines TRBV12-3 or TRBV12-4 with TRBJ1-5; TCRdb designates TRBD1, a call that cannot be tested without DNA. The length of the CDR3 is 13 residues. The CDR3 here is CASRPGKYQPQHF.

The chain has TRBV5-1 and TRBJ1-6; TCRdb indicates TRBD1, and absent DNA this call remains unverified. This CDR3 contains 17 residues. Germline V gene data show CDR1 as SGHRS and CDR2 as YFSETQ. The CDR3 is CASSPTMTGTGNSPLHF.

The chain has TRBV12-5 and TRBJ1-5; the TRBD1 assignment by TCRdb is unverifiable without DNA. Germline lookup yields CDR1 LGHNT and CDR2 FRNRAP. The CDR3 consists of 16 residues. The CDR3 sequence is CASGLVRGTDRQPQHF.

This chain joins TRBV11-1 and TRBJ1-1. CDR1 SGHAT and CDR2 FQDESV come from the germline V gene (reference sequence). The CDR3 is made up of 14 amino acids. This CDR3 is CASSIELGNTEAFF.

This sequence joins TRBV10-3 and TRBJ1-6. CDR1 and CDR2 (germline): ENHRY, SYGVKD. The CDR3 totals 16 residues. The CDR3 protein is CAISESTGLYNSPLHF.

The CDR3 sequence: CASSPTGLLAFF. V usage is TRBV6-1 and J usage is TRBJ1-1; TCRdb's D call, TRBD1, is unchecked because there is no DNA. CDR1 is MNHNS, CDR2 SASEGT, per germline. CDR3 length: 12 residues.

The V and J genes are TRBV7-8 and TRBJ1-6; TCRdb names TRBD1, which stays unverified in the absence of DNA. This CDR3 region has 16 residues. From germline, CDR1 is SGHVS and CDR2 FQNEAQ. The CDR3 sequence: CASSFSRLPGNSPLHF.

The chain carries TRBV24-1 and TRBJ2-3; TCRdb's D call of TRBD1 is untestable without DNA. The CDR3 sequence is 17 residues long. In germline, CDR1 is KGHDR, CDR2 SFDVKD. CDR3 residues: CATSAIPKPGGTDTQYF.

This chain's CDR3 is CASSLRRVAGGAETQYF. The gene calls are TRBV7-6 and TRBJ2-5; TCRdb designates TRBD1, a call that cannot be tested without DNA. The germline CDR1 and CDR2 sequences are SGHVS and FNYEAQ. The CDR3 sequence is 17 residues long.

The CDR3 spells CASSAGLAGETQYF. The V call is TRBV7-8, the J call TRBJ2-5; TCRdb calls TRBD2, which cannot be checked without DNA. The CDR3 is 14 residues long. CDR1 is SGHVS, CDR2 FQNEAQ, per germline.

The gene calls are TRBV2 and TRBJ2-1; TCRdb picks TRBD2, but there is no DNA to check that call. This CDR3 contains 15 residues. Per germline, CDR1 SNHLY and CDR2 FYNNEI. CDR3 amino acids: CASRPLAGVGSEQFF.

The gene calls are TRBV2 and TRBJ2-5; TCRdb reports TRBD1, a call that lacks DNA to check it against. Germline V gene lookup returns CDR1 SNHLY and CDR2 FYNNEI. There are 14 residues in the CDR3. CDR3 region: CASGFLRGAETQYF. The full variable domain, with the rest looked up from reference TRBV2 and TRBJ2-5, is EPEVTQTPSHQVTQMGQEVILRCVPISNHLYFYWYRQILGQKVEFLVSFYNNEISEKSEIFDDQFSVERPDGSNFTLKIRSTKLEDSAMYFCASGFLRGAETQYFGPGTRLLVL.